This T cell receptor (beta chain) came from a study of molecular identifiers for immune sequencing clone quantification (dated by TCRdb to 2017 to 2018). General notes on the study: For a replicate experiment, the RNA from either around 20,000 or 100,000 naive CD8 T cells was divided into five aliquots, and four of those aliquots went on to sequencing. The study was a methods study using CD8 T cells to benchmark molecular-identifier clustering-based TCR repertoire sequencing (MIDCIRS) and TCR RNA copy counting. Overall study results and their limits: In CMV-specific effector cells, clones with more than 20 RNA copies accounted for over 97% of molecules, whereas in naive cells such clones accounted for under 1%. Naive libraries contained spiked-in Jurkat TCR RNA (roughly 10 copies' worth), which is not part of the donor repertoire. Modeling indicated approximately 3.2 TCR RNA copies recovered per cell, compared with about 9.7 by digital PCR, which implies a capture efficiency of approximately 30%. A single cell's worth of spiked-in Jurkat TCR RNA was reported detectable even among around 970,000 naive CD8 T cells. Highly expanded clone sizes could be underestimated if identical TCR molecules share a barcode. When barcode sub-clustering was left out, chimeric consensus sequences inflated TCR diversity, with chimeras reaching as high as 47%.

Including cysteine and phenylalanine, the CDR3 has 14 amino acids. Only CDR3 DNA is held: 42 bases, read in frame from base 1. The V and J ends are trimmed by 5 bases and 2 bases, leaving 11 bases between them. From a lookup of the germline V gene, CDR1 and CDR2 are MDHEN and SYDVKM. The receptor library was made with PCR. TCRdb shows the sequencer as Illumina HiSeq 4000. Preparation of bulk TCR libraries followed a previously described approach, with the TCR primers listed in Table S5. The Qiagen AllPrep DNA/RNA kit was used to purify total RNA. Reads from multiple sequencing runs of the same library were pooled before analysis. From the authors' description of their analysis: Reads were retained only if an exact TCR constant sequence was present, and the retained reads were trimmed to 150 nt and grouped according to their 12-nt molecular barcodes. Within each barcode group, reads were sub-clustered at a 15% Levenshtein threshold, and quality-weighted consensus sequences were built per RNA molecule. Non-functional sequences were discarded, and so were lower-count sequences lying one edit away from another sequence. Barcode sub-clusters with fewer than 20% of the maximum read count were removed, based on fitting two negative binomial distributions. In TCRdb, the public reads were trimmed at Q25 with fastp and aligned with MiXCR, with productive beta chains retained. Under each unique CDR3 protein, matching rows form one entry showing the most common genes and DNA. The V and J calls and clone size are TCRdb's, not the authors'. In this sample the table shows about 300,000 distinct CDR3 sequences, over 20% of which occur a single time. About 0.81% of the sample belongs to the ten largest clones.

At least ten counts were recorded for this clonotype. The clone's antigen remains unknown. Base qualities are not at hand, and no much larger clone is one base apart. Libraries of naive CD8 T cells were built from anywhere between about 17,000 and 1,000,000 sorted cells, with 10%, 30% or 50% of the purified RNA used. Naive CD8 T cells, defined as CD8+CD4-CCR7+CD45RA+, were FACS-sorted into RLT Plus buffer on a BD FACSAria II. Detection sensitivity was tested by spiking Jurkat RNA equal to roughly nine TCR copies' worth into samples containing about 19,000-1,000,000 naive CD8 T cells. Enrichment of CD8 T cells was done with RosetteSep CD8+ T Cell Enrichment Cocktail plus Ficoll-Paque, and ACK red cell lysis came afterward.

This TCR came from a human donor in good health. Some libraries in this study had Jurkat cell RNA spiked in. This receptor chain uses TRBV28 and TRBJ2-3, with the D gene not confidently named. Material for sequencing was naive CD8+ T cells from blood, with Jurkat cell RNA spiked in. Explained via the paper, the cell subset or site label denotes: FACS-sorted CD8+CD4-CCR7+CD45RA+ naive T cells. The DNA is as follows: TGTGCCAGCAGTCCGACTGGGATCACAGATACGCAGTATTTT. Protein translation: CASSPTGITDTQYF.